This TCR beta chain was identified in a study of T cells after yellow fever vaccination. One entry per CDR3 protein results from TCRdb running MiXCR on the 5' RACE reads. The table lists about 140,000 distinct CDR3 sequences, 7.7% of them singletons. This clonotype was recorded at least ten times. The V and J ends lost 5 bases and 4 bases respectively, with 17 bases between them. The CDR3 is 15 amino acids. The sample here was CD4+ T cells sorted from PBMCs, taken 5 days after the yellow fever booster vaccination. This TCR came from a young man who received the YFV17D yellow fever vaccine. The V call is TRBV12-3 or TRBV12-4, the J call TRBJ1-1; D might be TRBD1 (6 bases). CDR3 in amino acids: CASSPKGGISTEAFF. The CDR3 nucleotides read TGTGCCAGCAGTCCGAAAGGGGGGATTAGCACTGAAGCTTTCTTT.